These 5 T cell receptor beta chains were sequenced from one sample in a study of beta chain features in type 1 diabetes. Whole-study results and caveats: Among patients with Type 1 diabetes, TCRB CDR3s were moderately but significantly shorter in every one of the four CD4+ subsets.

The whole isolated RNA underwent reverse transcription, so sequencing captured expressed TCRB transcripts. Sequencing was performed with immunoSEQ multiplex PCR; in TCRdb, only in-frame clones are kept and a portion is missing. The sample lists about 640,000 clones; 12% were seen once. These receptors lack a known antigen. The material sequenced was naive CD4+ T cells from blood. The receptors here all came from a man under 40 with type 1 diabetes.

This rearrangement joins TRBV11-3 to TRBJ2-3, with D uncertain. The germline V gene encodes CDR1 SGHNT and CDR2 YENEEA. V gave up 5 bases and J gave up 2 bases, with 8 bases separating them. The CDR3 has 13 amino acids. CDR3 sequence (DNA): TGTGCCAGCAGCACTGACTCCACAGATACGCAGTATTTT. Translating it yields CASSTDSTDTQYF.

This rearrangement joins TRBV9 to TRBJ2-1, with D tentatively TRBD1 (5 bases). CDR1 is SGDLS and CDR2 is YYNGEE in the germline V gene. Trimming cost V 4 bases and J 11 bases, with 13 bases left between them. CDR3 length: 12 amino acids. This chain's CDR3 is CASSPTGAKQFF. CDR3 sequence (DNA): TGTGCCAGCAGCCCTACAGGCGCGAAGCAGTTCTTC.

This clone was picked up a small number of times. The chain couples TRBV5-1 to TRBJ2-1; maybe TRBD2 (6 bases). V lost 4 bases to trimming and J lost 0 bases, with 17 bases between them. This CDR3 has 17 amino acids. Per germline, CDR1 SGHRS and CDR2 YFSETQ. The CDR3 DNA is TGCGCCAGCAGCACCGGGAGCCGTACCAGCTCCTACAATGAGCAGTTCTTC. Its translation: CASSTGSRTSSYNEQFF. Full variable domain (missing parts from reference TRBV5-1 and TRBJ2-1): KAGVTQTPRYLIKTRGQQVTLSCSPISGHRSVSWYQQTPGQGLQFLFEYFSETQRNKGNFPGRFSGRQFSNSRSEMNVSTLELGDSALYLCASSTGSRTSSYNEQFFGPGTRLTVL.

This clone was counted between two and nine times. J is TRBJ1-6 and V is TRBV4-3, with 7 nucleotides matching TRBD1. Losses at the gene ends were 4 bases for V and 6 bases for J; bases not matched to a gene: 0. CDR3 length equals 13 residues. The germline V gene encodes CDR1 LGHNA and CDR2 YSLEER. As DNA, the CDR3 is TGCGCCAGCAGCCGGGACAGTAATTCACCCCTCCACTTT. Translating it yields CASSRDSNSPLHF.

This clone was recorded a few times. The chain recombines TRBV4-2 with TRBJ1-6, with a tentative D call TRBD1 (6 bases). The CDR3 covers 16 residues. In germline, CDR1 is LGHNA, CDR2 YNFKEQ. The V end was cut by 0 bases, the J end by 8 bases, with 14 bases between. The CDR3 loop reads CASSQDLGRGDSPLHF. CDR3 DNA: TGTGCCAGCAGCCAAGATCTTGGCAGGGGTGATTCACCCCTCCACTTT.